One sample yielded the 15 T cell receptor beta chains listed below, sequenced in a study of blood T cell repertoires in COVID-19. This table comes from immunoSEQ multiplex PCR, and its TCRdb copy is limited to in-frame clones, with some not included. The sample holds approximately 300,000 clones, about 85% seen once. Specimen: peripheral blood. The receptors originated from a man aged 18 to 29 with active or convalescent COVID-19.

The chain has TRBV15 and TRBJ1-2, with TRBD1 matching over 9 bases. In germline, CDR1 is LNHNV, CDR2 YYDKDF (reference sequence). The CDR3 has 15 residues. Trimming removed 4 bases from V and 6 bases from J; junction bases left unmatched: 9. CDR3 residues: CATSIAGTGFNGYTF. CDR3 bases: TGTGCCACCAGCATAGCTGGGACAGGGTTTAATGGCTACACCTTC. The complete variable domain, with remaining parts taken from reference TRBV15 and TRBJ1-2, reads DAMVIQNPRYQVTQFGKPVTLSCSQTLNHNVMYWYQQKSSQAPKLLFHYYDKDFNNEADTPDNFQSRRPNTSFCFLDIRSPGLGDTAMYLCATSIAGTGFNGYTFGSGTRLTVV.

The chain is built from TRBV2 and TRBJ1-5, with 7 positions matching TRBD1. V shed 8 bases, J shed 6 bases, and the junction held 7 bases outside the gene matches. Germline V lookup: CDR1 SNHLY, CDR2 FYNNEI. The CDR3 loop spans 13 amino acids. CDR3: CASGRQGGQPQHF. The DNA for the CDR3 is TGTGCCAGCGGTCGACAGGGTGGTCAGCCCCAGCATTTT.

The V gene is TRBV7-6, the J gene TRBJ2-7; D ambiguous. CDR1 is SGHVS, CDR2 FNYEAQ, per germline. V was shortened by 3 bases and J by 2 bases, with 11 bases between the two germline ends. This CDR3 contains 14 residues. The DNA for the CDR3 is TGTGCCAGCAGCTTGTCAGGCGTTGCCTACGAGCAGTACTTC. Translation: CASSLSGVAYEQYF.

The V call is TRBV19, the J call TRBJ1-1; 7 bases line up with TRBD1. Germline-derived CDR1 and CDR2 are LNHDA and SQIVND (reference sequence). This CDR3 has 14 residues. V lost 7 bases to trimming and J lost 3 bases; unmatched junction nucleotides: 8. CDR3 residues: CASTTDREDTEAFF. The CDR3 DNA sequence: TGTGCCAGTACTACCGACAGGGAGGACACTGAAGCTTTCTTT.

This chain uses TRBV28 with TRBJ1-1; D not certain. Germline V lookup: CDR1 MDHEN, CDR2 SYDVKM. The CDR3 has 13 residues. The V end was cut by 7 bases, the J end by 6 bases, with 15 bases between. CDR3: CASKDSQVAEAFF. CDR3 nucleotides: TGTGCCAGCAAGGACTCTCAGGTGGCTGAAGCTTTCTTT.

The chain carries TRBV6-6 and TRBJ1-1; D uncertain. The CDR3 runs 13 residues. Germline loops: CDR1 MNHNY, CDR2 SVGAGI (reference sequence). Trimming removed 5 bases at V and 3 bases at J, with 10 bases between. CDR3 nucleotide sequence: TGTGCCAGCAGTACACAGTTGGACACTGAAGCTTTCTTT. Its protein is CASSTQLDTEAFF.

V and J are TRBV4-3 and TRBJ2-5; D may be TRBD2 (6 bases). The germline CDR1 and CDR2 sequences are LGHNA and YSLEER. V dropped 4 bases and J dropped 4 bases, with 16 bases sitting between them. The CDR3 loop spans 15 amino acids. The CDR3 is CASSPTSLPGETQYF. CDR3 coding DNA: TGCGCCAGCAGCCCAACTAGCCTCCCCGGAGAGACCCAGTACTTC.

V is TRBV10-1 and J is TRBJ1-6, with D maybe TRBD1 (5 bases). CDR1 is WNHNN, CDR2 SYGVQD, per germline (reference sequence). CDR3 length equals 12 residues. The ends were cut back, 4 bases at V and 8 bases at J, with 6 bases in the middle. CDR3 amino acids: CASSAGDSPLHF. The CDR3 DNA reads TGCGCCAGCAGTGCGGGGGATTCACCCCTCCACTTT.

The chain is built from TRBV19 and TRBJ1-5, with 7 bases lining up with TRBD1. This CDR3 is 14 amino acids long. V dropped 6 bases and J dropped 3; count of bases not matched to a gene: 5. CDR1 LNHDA and CDR2 SQIVND come from the germline V gene (reference sequence). The CDR3 DNA sequence: TGTGCCAGTAGCAGGACAGGTCCCAATCAGCCCCAGCATTTT. This codes for CASSRTGPNQPQHF. Full variable domain (missing parts from reference TRBV19 and TRBJ1-5): DGGITQSPKYLFRKEGQNVTLSCEQNLNHDAMYWYRQDPGQGLRLIYYSQIVNDFQKGDIAEGYSVSREKKESFPLTVTSAQKNPTAFYLCASSRTGPNQPQHFGDGTRLSIL.

The V call is TRBV27, the J call TRBJ1-1; weak D call: TRBD1 (5 bases). There are 13 residues in the CDR3. Trimming pared 7 bases from V and 1 base from J, leaving 10 bases between. Germline V CDR1 and CDR2: MNHEY, SMNVEV (reference sequence). CDR3 sequence reads: CASTPDTNTEAFF. The CDR3, as DNA: TGTGCCAGCACCCCGGACACGAACACTGAAGCTTTCTTT.

The CDR3 spells CASSPLAGRSEQYF. The CDR3 nucleotides read TGTGCCAGCAGTCCCCTAGCGGGTCGTTCCGAGCAGTACTTC. The chain employs TRBV27 and TRBJ2-7; 8 bases match TRBD2. The CDR3 extends over 14 amino acids. Per germline, CDR1 MNHEY and CDR2 SMNVEV (reference sequence). Trimming removed 5 bases from V and 6 bases from J; junction bases left unmatched: 9.

The chain carries TRBV6-5 and TRBJ2-3; tentatively, D is TRBD2 (5 bases). Germline-derived CDR1 and CDR2 are MNHEY and SVGAGI. V was shortened by 4 bases and J by 7 bases, with 18 bases between the two germline ends. The CDR3 has 15 amino acids. CDR3 amino acids: CASSFHPRSGNTQYF. CDR3 in DNA: TGTGCCAGCAGTTTCCACCCCAGATCGGGAAATACGCAGTATTTT.

This rearrangement joins TRBV28 to TRBJ2-6; 11 bases line up with TRBD1. Per germline, CDR1 MDHEN and CDR2 SYDVKM. The CDR3 is made up of 17 amino acids. V shed 8 bases, J shed 4 bases, and the junction held 10 bases outside the gene matches. This CDR3 is CASSGTGGIYGANVLTF. The CDR3 DNA is TGTGCCAGCTCAGGGACAGGGGGGATCTACGGGGCCAACGTCCTGACTTTC. The full variable domain, its missing parts supplied by reference TRBV28 and TRBJ2-6, is DVKVTQSSRYLVKRTGEKVFLECVQDMDHENMFWYRQDPGLGLRLIYFSYDVKMKEKGDIPEGYSVSREKKERFSLILESASTNQTSMYLCASSGTGGIYGANVLTFGAGSRLTVL.

On this clone itself: Other nucleotide sequences from this sample produce the same CDR3. The rearrangement links TRBV27 to TRBJ1-2; D perhaps matches TRBD1 (6 bases). Trimming pared 3 bases from V and 6 bases from J, leaving 11 bases between. The length of the CDR3 is 13 residues. Germline-derived CDR1 and CDR2 are MNHEY and SMNVEV (reference sequence). CDR3 sequence reads: CASSFRGLNGYTF. CDR3 sequence (DNA): TGTGCCAGCAGTTTCAGGGGCCTCAATGGCTACACCTTC.

This chain links TRBV9 with TRBJ2-1; no clear D. Germline V gene data show CDR1 as SGDLS and CDR2 as YYNGEE. V shed 0 bases and J shed 1 base, with 8 bases lying between them. The CDR3 spans 15 residues. CDR3 protein: CASSVVPESYNEQFF. The CDR3 nucleotides are TGTGCCAGCAGCGTAGTGCCAGAATCCTACAATGAGCAGTTCTTC. Drawing the rest from reference TRBV9 and TRBJ2-1, the complete variable domain is DSGVTQTPKHLITATGQRVTLRCSPRSGDLSVYWYQQSLDQGLQFLIQYYNGEERAKGNILERFSAQQFPDLHSELNLSSLELGDSALYFCASSVVPESYNEQFFGPGTRLTVL.